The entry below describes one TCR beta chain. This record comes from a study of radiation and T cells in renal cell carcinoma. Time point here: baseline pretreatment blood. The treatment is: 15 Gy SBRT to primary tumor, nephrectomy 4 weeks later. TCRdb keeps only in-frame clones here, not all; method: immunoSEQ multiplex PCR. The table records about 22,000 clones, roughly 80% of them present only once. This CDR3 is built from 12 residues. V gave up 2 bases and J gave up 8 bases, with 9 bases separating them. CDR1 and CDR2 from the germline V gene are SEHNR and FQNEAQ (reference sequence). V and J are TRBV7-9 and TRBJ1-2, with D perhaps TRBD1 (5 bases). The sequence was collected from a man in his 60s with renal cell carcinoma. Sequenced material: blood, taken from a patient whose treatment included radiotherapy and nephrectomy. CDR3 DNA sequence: TGTGCCAGCAGCTTATCTGACAGCGGCTACACCTTC. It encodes CASSLSDSGYTF.